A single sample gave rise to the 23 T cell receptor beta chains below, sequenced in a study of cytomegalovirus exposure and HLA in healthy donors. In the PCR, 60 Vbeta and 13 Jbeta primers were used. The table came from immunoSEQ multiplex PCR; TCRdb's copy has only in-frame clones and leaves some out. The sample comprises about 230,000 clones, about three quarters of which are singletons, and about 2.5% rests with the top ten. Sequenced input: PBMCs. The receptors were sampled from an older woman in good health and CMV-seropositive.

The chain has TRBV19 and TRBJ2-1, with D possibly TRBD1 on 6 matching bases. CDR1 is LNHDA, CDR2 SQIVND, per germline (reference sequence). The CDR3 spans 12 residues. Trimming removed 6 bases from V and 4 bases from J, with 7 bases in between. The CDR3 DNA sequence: TGTGCCAGTAGGGACAGTTACAATGAGCAGTTCTTC. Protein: CASRDSYNEQFF.

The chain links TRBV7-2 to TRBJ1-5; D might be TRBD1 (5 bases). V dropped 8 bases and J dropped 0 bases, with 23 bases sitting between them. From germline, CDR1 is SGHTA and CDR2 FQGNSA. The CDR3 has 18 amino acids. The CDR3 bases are TGTGCCAGCCGGGGGGTCGGAGACTACTCTTATAGCAATCAGCCCCAGCATTTT. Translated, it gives CASRGVGDYSYSNQPQHF.

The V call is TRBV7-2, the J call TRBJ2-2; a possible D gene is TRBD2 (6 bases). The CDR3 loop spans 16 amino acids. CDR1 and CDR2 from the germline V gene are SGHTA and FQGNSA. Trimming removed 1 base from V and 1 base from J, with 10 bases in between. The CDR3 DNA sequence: TGTGCCAGCAGCTTAGTCGGAGGGAGGAACACCGGGGAGCTGTTTTTT. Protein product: CASSLVGGRNTGELFF. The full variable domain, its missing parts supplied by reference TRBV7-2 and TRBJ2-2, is GAGVSQSPSNKVTEKGKDVELRCDPISGHTALYWYRQSLGQGLEFLIYFQGNSAPDKSGLPSDRFSAERTGGSVSTLTIQRTQQEDSAVYLCASSLVGGRNTGELFFGEGSRLTVL.

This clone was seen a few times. The CDR3 nucleotides read TGTGCCAGCAGTTTGGGGGGTCTCGACGAGCAGTACTTC. It yields the protein CASSLGGLDEQYF. The V gene is TRBV28, the J gene TRBJ2-7; weak D call: TRBD2 (6 bases). V lost 3 bases and J 5 bases, leaving 11 bases between the germline ends. The CDR3 runs to 13 residues. The germline gives CDR1 MDHEN, CDR2 SYDVKM.

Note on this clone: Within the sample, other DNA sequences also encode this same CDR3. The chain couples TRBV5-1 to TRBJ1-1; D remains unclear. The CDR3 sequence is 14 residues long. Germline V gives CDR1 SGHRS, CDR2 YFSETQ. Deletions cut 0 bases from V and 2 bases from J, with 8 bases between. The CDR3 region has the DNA TGCGCCAGCAGCTTGGCCGGTAGTAACACTGAAGCTTTCTTT. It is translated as CASSLAGSNTEAFF.

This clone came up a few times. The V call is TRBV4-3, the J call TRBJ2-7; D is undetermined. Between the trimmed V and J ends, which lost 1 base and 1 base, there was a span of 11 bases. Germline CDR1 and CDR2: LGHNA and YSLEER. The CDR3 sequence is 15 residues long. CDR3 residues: CASSQGDTSSYEQYF. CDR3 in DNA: TGCGCCAGCAGCCAAGGAGACACCTCTTCCTACGAGCAGTACTTC.

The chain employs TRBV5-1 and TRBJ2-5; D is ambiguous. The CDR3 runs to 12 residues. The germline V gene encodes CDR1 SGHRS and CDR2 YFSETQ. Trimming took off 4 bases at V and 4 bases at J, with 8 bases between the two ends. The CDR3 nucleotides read TGCGCCAGCAGCCTGACACGAGAGACCCAGTACTTC. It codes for CASSLTRETQYF.

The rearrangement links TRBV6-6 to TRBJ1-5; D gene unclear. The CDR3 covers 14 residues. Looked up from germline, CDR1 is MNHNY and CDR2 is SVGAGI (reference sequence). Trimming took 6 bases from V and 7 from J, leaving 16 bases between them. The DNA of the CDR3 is TGTGCCAGCAGAGGATCGGCGACTAACCAGCCCCAGCATTTT. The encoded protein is CASRGSATNQPQHF.

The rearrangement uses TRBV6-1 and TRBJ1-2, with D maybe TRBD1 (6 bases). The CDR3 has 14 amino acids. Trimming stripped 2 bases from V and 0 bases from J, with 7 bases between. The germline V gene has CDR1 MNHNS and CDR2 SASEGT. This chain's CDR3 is CASSEHRANYGYTF. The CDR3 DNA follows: TGTGCCAGCAGTGAACACAGGGCTAACTATGGCTACACCTTC.

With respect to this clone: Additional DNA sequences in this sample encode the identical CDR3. For the CDR3, the DNA is TGTGCCAGCAGCTTGGCTAGCGGGGGACTTAATGAGCAGTTCTTC. Translated, it gives CASSLASGGLNEQFF. The V and J genes are TRBV5-4 and TRBJ2-1, with 10 bases fitting TRBD2. This CDR3 spans 15 amino acids. Germline V gene sequence: CDR1 SGHNT, CDR2 YYREEE (reference sequence). The V gene end was trimmed by 0 bases and the J gene end by 7 bases; junction bases not matched to a gene: 4.

The CDR3 reads CASSERSWGGENEQFF. The CDR3 bases are TGTGCCAGCAGTGAAAGAAGCTGGGGAGGGGAAAATGAGCAGTTCTTC. The V and J genes are TRBV2 and TRBJ2-1; 7 bases agree with TRBD2. J was trimmed by 7 bases and V by 2 bases; bases with no gene match: 11. Per the germline V gene, CDR1 is SNHLY and CDR2 is FYNNEI. This CDR3 contains 16 residues. Full variable domain (remainder filled in from reference TRBV2 and TRBJ2-1): EPEVTQTPSHQVTQMGQEVILRCVPISNHLYFYWYRQILGQKVEFLVSFYNNEISEKSEIFDDQFSVERPDGSNFTLKIRSTKLEDSAMYFCASSERSWGGENEQFFGPGTRLTVL.

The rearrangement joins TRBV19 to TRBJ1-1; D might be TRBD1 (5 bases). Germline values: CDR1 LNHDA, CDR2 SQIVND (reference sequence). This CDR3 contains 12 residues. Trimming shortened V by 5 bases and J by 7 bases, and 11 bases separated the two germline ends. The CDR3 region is CASSSRVIEAFF. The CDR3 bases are TGTGCCAGTAGTTCCAGGGTGATTGAAGCTTTCTTT.

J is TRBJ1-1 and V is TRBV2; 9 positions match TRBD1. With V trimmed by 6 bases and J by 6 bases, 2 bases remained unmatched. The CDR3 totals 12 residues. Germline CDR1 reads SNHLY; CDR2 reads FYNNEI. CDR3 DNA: TGTGCCAGCAGGGACAGGGGACCTGAAGCTTTCTTT. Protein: CASRDRGPEAFF.

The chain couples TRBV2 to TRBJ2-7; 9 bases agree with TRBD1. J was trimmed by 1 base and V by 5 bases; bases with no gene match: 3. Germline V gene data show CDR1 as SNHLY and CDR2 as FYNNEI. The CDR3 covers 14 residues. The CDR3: CASSPDRGSYEQYF. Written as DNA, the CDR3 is TGTGCCAGCAGTCCCGACAGGGGGTCCTACGAGCAGTACTTC.

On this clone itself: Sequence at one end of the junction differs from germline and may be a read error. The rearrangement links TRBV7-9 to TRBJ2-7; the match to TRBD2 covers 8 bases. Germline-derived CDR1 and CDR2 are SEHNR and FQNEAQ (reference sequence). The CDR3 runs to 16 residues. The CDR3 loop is CSSSPRGAGGAYEQYF. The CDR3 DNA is TGTTCCAGCAGCCCGAGAGGGGCGGGAGGAGCCTACGAGCAGTACTTC.

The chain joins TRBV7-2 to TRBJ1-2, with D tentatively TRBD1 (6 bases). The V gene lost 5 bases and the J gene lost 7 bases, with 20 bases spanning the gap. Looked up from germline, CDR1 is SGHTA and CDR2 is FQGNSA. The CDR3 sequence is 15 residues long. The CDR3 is CASSPHGGTSRGYTF. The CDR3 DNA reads TGTGCCAGCAGCCCCCACGGGGGGACAAGTCGTGGCTACACCTTC.

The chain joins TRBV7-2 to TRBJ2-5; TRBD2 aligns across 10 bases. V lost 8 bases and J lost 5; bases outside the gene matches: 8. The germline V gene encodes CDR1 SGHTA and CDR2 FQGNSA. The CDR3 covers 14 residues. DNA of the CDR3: TGTGCCAGCGCAGCGGGGGGGCCTGGTGAGACCCAGTACTTC. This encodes CASAAGGPGETQYF.

The chain's CDR3 is CASSWNQGSYEQYF. The CDR3 nucleotides are TGTGCCAGCAGCTGGAACCAGGGTTCCTACGAGCAGTACTTC. The gene calls are TRBV27 and TRBJ2-7, with D possibly matching TRBD1 (5 bases). V gave up 6 bases and J gave up 1 base, with 13 bases separating them. Looked up from germline, CDR1 is MNHEY and CDR2 is SMNVEV (reference sequence). The CDR3 sequence is 14 residues long.

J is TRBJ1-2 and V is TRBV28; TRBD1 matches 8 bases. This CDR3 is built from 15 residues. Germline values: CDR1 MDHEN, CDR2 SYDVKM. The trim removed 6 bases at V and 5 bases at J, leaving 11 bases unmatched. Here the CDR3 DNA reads TGTGCCAGCAGACGAGAAGGACAGGGAGGGTATGGCTACACCTTC. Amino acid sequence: CASRREGQGGYGYTF.

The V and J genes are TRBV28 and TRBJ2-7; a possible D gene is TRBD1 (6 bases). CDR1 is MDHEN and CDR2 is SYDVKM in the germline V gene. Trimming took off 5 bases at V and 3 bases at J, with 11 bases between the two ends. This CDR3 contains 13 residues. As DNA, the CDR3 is TGTGCCAGCAGTACTGGACAGAACTACGAGCAGTACTTC. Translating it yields CASSTGQNYEQYF.

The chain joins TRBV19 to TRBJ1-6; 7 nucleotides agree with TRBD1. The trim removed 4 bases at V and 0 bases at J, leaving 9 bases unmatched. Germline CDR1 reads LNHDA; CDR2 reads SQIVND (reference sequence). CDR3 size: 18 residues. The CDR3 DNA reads TGTGCCAGTAGTAAAGGAGGGGACAGAAGCTCCTATAATTCACCCCTCCACTTT. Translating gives CASSKGGDRSSYNSPLHF.

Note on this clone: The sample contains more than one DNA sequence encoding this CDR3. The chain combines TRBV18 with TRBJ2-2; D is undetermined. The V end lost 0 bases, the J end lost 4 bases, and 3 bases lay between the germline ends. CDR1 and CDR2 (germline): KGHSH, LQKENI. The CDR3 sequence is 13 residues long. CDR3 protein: CASSPPSTGELFF. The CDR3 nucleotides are TGTGCCAGCTCACCACCGAGCACCGGGGAGCTGTTTTTT.

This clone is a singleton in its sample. CDR3 loop: CAIGTSGSPFF. Here the CDR3 DNA reads TGTGCCATTGGGACTAGCGGTAGTCCGTTCTTC. This sequence joins TRBV10-3 and TRBJ2-1; 11 nucleotides align to TRBD2. The CDR3 loop spans 11 amino acids. With 9 bases clipped from V and 15 bases from J, the junction kept 7 bases outside the gene matches. CDR1 and CDR2 from the germline V gene are ENHRY and SYGVKD.